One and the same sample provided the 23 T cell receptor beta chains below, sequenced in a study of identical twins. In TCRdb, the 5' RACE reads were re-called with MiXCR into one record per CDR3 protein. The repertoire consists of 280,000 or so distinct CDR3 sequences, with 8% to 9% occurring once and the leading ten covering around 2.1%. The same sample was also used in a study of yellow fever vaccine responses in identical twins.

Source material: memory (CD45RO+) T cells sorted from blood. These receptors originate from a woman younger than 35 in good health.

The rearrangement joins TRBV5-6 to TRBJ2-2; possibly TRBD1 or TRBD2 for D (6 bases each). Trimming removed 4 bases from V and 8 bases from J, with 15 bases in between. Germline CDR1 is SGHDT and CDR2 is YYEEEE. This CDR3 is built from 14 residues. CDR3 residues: CASSPDRLGGELFF. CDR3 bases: TGTGCCAGCAGCCCGGACAGACTAGGAGGGGAGCTGTTTTTT.

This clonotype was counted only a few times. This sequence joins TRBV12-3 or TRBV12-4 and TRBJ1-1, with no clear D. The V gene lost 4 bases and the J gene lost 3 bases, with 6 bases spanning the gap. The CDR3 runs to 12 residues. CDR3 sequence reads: CASSSGYTEAFF. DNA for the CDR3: TGTGCCAGCAGTTCCGGATACACTGAAGCTTTCTTT.

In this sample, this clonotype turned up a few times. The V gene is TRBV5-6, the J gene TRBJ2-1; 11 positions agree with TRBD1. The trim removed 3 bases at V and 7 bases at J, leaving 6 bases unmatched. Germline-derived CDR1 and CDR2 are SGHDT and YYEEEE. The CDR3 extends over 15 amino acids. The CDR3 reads CASSSGTGGLNEQFF. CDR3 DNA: TGTGCCAGCAGCTCAGGGACAGGGGGTTTGAATGAGCAGTTCTTC.

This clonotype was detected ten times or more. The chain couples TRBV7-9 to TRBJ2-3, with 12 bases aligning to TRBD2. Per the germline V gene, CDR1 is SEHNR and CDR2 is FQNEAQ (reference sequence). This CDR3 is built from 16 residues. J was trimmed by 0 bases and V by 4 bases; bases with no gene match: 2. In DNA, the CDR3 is TGTGCCAGCAGCTCGGGACTAGCGGGCAGCACAGATACGCAGTATTTT. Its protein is CASSSGLAGSTDTQYF.

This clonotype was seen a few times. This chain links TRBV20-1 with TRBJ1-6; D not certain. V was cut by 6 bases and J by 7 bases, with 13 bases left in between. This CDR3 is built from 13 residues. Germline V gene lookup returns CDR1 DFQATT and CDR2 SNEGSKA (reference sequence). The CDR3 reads CSALLRQNSPLHF. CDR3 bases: TGCAGTGCATTACTCCGGCAAAATTCACCCCTCCACTTT.

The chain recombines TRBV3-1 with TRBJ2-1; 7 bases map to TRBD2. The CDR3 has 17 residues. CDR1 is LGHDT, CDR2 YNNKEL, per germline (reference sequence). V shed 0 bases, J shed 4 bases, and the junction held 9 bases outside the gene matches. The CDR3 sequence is CASSQDSSGVRYNEQFF. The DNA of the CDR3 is TGTGCCAGCAGCCAAGATTCCAGCGGGGTAAGGTACAATGAGCAGTTCTTC.

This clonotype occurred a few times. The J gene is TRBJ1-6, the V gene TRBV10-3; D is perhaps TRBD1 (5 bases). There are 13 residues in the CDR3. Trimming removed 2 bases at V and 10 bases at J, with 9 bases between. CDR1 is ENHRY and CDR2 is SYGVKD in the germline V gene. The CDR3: CAISETGESPLHF. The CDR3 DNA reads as TGTGCCATCAGTGAGACGGGGGAGTCACCCCTCCACTTT.

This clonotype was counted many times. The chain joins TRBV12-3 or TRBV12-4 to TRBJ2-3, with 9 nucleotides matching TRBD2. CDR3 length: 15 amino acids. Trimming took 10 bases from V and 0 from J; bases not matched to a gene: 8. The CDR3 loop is CATDSGSGSTDTQYF. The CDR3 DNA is TGTGCCACCGATAGCGGGAGCGGGAGCACAGATACGCAGTATTTT.

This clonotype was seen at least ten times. CDR3 DNA sequence: TGTGCCACCAGCAGAGATAAGGGACAGCAAGAGACCCAGTACTTC. Translation: CATSRDKGQQETQYF. The chain is built from TRBV15 and TRBJ2-5; 7 positions match TRBD1. Germline V gives CDR1 LNHNV, CDR2 YYDKDF (reference sequence). The CDR3 runs 15 residues. V lost 0 bases, J lost 2 bases, and 3 bases stayed unmatched.

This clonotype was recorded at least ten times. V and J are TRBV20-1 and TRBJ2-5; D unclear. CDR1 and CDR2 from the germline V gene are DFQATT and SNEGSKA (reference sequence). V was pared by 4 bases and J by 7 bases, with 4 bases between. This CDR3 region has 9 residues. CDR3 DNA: TGCAGTGCTAAAGGGACCCAGTACTTC. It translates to CSAKGTQYF.

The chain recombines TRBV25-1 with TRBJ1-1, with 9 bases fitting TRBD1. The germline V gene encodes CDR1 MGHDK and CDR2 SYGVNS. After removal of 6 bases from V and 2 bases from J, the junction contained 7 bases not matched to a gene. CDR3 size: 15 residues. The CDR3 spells CASSQQGAGNTEAFF. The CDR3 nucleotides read TGTGCCAGCAGCCAACAGGGGGCTGGCAACACTGAAGCTTTCTTT.

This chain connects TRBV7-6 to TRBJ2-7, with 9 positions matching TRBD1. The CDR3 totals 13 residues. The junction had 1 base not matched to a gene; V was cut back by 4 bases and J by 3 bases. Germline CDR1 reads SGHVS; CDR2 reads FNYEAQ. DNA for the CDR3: TGTGCCAGCAGCTCGACAGGGGGCTACGAGCAGTACTTC. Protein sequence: CASSSTGGYEQYF.

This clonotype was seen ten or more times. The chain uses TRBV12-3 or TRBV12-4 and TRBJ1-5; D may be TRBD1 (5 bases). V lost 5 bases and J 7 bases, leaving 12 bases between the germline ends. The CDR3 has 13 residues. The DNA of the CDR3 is TGTGCCAGCAGTCCGGAGGGGCAACAGCCCCAGCATTTT. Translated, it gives CASSPEGQQPQHF.

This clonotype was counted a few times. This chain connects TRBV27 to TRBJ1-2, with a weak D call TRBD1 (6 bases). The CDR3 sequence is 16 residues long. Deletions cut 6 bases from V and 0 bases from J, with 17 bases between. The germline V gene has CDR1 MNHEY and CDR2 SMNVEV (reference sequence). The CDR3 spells CASSSLRDNSNYGYTF. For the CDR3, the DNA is TGTGCCAGCAGCTCCTTGCGGGACAACTCTAACTATGGCTACACCTTC.

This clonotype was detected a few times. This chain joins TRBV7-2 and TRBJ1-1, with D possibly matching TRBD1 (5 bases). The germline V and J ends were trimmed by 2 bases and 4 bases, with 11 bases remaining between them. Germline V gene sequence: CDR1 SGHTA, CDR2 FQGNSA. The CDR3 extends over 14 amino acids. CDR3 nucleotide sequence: TGTGCCAGCAGCTTAATGAGGGGTCCCACTGAAGCTTTCTTT. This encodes CASSLMRGPTEAFF.

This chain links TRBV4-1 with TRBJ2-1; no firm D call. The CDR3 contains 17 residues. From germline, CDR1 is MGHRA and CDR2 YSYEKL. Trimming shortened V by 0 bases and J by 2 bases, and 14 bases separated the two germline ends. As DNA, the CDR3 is TGCGCCAGCAGCCAAGAATTACCAAGTGGCCCCTACAATGAGCAGTTCTTC. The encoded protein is CASSQELPSGPYNEQFF.

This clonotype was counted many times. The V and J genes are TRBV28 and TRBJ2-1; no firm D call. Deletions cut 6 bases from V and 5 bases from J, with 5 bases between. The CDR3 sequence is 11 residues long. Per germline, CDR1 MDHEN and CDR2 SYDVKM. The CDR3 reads CASSPHNEQFF. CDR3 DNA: TGTGCCAGCAGCCCCCACAATGAGCAGTTCTTC. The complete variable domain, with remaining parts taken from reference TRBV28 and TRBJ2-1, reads DVKVTQSSRYLVKRTGEKVFLECVQDMDHENMFWYRQDPGLGLRLIYFSYDVKMKEKGDIPEGYSVSREKKERFSLILESASTNQTSMYLCASSPHNEQFFGPGTRLTVL.

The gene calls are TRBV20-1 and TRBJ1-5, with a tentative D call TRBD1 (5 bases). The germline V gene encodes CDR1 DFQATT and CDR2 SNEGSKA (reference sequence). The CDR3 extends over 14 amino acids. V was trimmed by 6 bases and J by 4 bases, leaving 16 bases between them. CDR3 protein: CSAGGAGFNQPQHF. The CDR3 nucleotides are TGCAGTGCGGGCGGGGCAGGGTTTAATCAGCCCCAGCATTTT.

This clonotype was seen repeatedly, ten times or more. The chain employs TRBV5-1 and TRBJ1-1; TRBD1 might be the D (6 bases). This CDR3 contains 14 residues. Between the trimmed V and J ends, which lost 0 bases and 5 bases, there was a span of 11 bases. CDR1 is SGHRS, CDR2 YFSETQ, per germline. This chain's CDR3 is CASSLETGGTEAFF. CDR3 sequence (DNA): TGCGCCAGCAGCTTGGAGACAGGAGGAACTGAAGCTTTCTTT.

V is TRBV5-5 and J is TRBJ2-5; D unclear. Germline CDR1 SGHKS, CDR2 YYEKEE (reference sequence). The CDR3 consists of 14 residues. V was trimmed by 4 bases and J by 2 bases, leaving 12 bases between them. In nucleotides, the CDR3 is TGTGCCAGCAGCCGGAGAGATGGACAAGAGACCCAGTACTTC. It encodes CASSRRDGQETQYF.

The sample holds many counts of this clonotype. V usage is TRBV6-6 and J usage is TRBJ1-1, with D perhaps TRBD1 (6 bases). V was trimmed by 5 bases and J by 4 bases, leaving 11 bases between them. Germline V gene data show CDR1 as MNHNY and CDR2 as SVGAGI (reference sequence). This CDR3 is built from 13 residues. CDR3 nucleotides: TGTGCCAGCAGTCAGGGGTGGGGCACTGAAGCTTTCTTT. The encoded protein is CASSQGWGTEAFF.

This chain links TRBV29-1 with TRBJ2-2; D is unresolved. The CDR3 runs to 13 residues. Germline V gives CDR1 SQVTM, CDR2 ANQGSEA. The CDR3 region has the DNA TGCGGCCTTGCGTGGGCGAACACCGGGGAGCTGTTTTTT. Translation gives CGLAWANTGELFF.

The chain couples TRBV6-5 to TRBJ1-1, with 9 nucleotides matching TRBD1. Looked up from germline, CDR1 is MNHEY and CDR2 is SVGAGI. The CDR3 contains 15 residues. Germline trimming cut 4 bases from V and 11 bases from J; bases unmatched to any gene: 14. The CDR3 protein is CASSLNGRTGVRAFF. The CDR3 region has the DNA TGTGCCAGCAGTTTAAACGGGCGGACAGGGGTTCGGGCTTTCTTT.